This T cell receptor beta chain was captured in a study of neurological immune-mediated disorders. Background on the study: Among about 34 multiple sclerosis patients, about 31 were relapsing-remitting and 3 were secondary progressive.

In this sample, this clonotype turned up many times. Its antigen is currently unknown. Per the germline V gene, CDR1 is SQVTM and CDR2 is ANQGSEA. This CDR3 is built from 12 residues. The V gene lost 7 bases and the J gene lost 1 base, with 11 bases spanning the gap. Study observations and caveats: Falling below healthy controls, multiple sclerosis showed the least TCR clonal expansion, while HTLV-1-associated myelopathy showed the most. Among expanded clones, no CDR3 amino acid sequences were shared across subjects, a pattern suggesting private repertoires in all groups.

TCRdb reprocessed the 5' RACE reads with MiXCR, giving one entry per CDR3 protein. The profile shows 80,000 to 85,000 distinct CDR3 sequences, just over 2.5% of them singletons. The V and J genes are TRBV29-1 and TRBJ2-7; tentative D call: TRBD2 (5 bases). Sequencing was performed on PBMCs. The source of this sequence is a woman aged 30 to 39 with multiple sclerosis. CDR3 region: CSAGGPSYEQYF. The CDR3 coding sequence is TGCAGCGCCGGAGGACCATCCTACGAGCAGTACTTC.